This T cell receptor beta chain appears in the sequencing data of a study of neurological immune-mediated disorders. The study, taken as a whole, reports: No link was found between any clinical or MRI feature and the multiple sclerosis repertoire cluster.

V lost 0 bases to trimming and J lost 7 bases, with 12 bases between them. Germline V lookup: CDR1 WSHSY, CDR2 SAAADI. The CDR3 consists of 14 residues. This clonotype was detected many times. The antigen is unknown. TCRdb re-called the 5' RACE reads through MiXCR, storing one row per CDR3 protein. The sample records about 58,000 distinct CDR3 sequences, 3% to 4% being singletons. Sequenced sample: PBMCs. The chain links TRBV10-2 to TRBJ1-2; tentative D call: TRBD1 (5 bases). This TCR was sampled from an older woman with multiple sclerosis. CDR3 DNA sequence: TGCGCCAGCAGTGAGTCCGCAGGGACGGGTGGCTACACCTTC. It specifies CASSESAGTGGYTF.